This T cell receptor (beta chain) was recorded in a study of T cell responses to AZD1222 COVID-19 vaccine. Study-level points and caveats: Dominant at 160-218 and 743-854, vaccine-associated CD4 TCRs also spanned spike. Repertoires were obtained only post-peak T cell response. Donor demographics were predominantly white British with a female majority; clonal diversity may be underestimated.

The CDR3 sequence is 17 residues long. The germline V gene encodes CDR1 SEHNR and CDR2 FQNEAQ (reference sequence). Trimming stripped 5 bases from V and 2 bases from J, with 20 bases between. Comments on this clone: Its antigen is still unknown.

Profiling relied on immunoSEQ multiplex PCR, and the TCRdb table lists in-frame clones only, not all of them. Here the sample spans 100,000 to 110,000 clones, 80% to 95% being singletons. The material sequenced was peripheral blood, taken on day 0 of AZD1222 vaccination. This sequence was found in an adult in good health. The chain couples TRBV7-9 to TRBJ2-3; D is unclear. The CDR3 is CASSPEDPVRPTDTQYF. The DNA for the CDR3 is TGTGCCAGCAGCCCAGAGGATCCCGTTCGACCCACAGATACGCAGTATTTT.